The clone carrying this T cell receptor (beta chain) was detected only once. The length of the CDR3 is 14 residues. The V and J ends lost 4 bases and 10 bases respectively, with 18 bases between them. Germline assignment: CDR1 KGHDR and CDR2 SFDVKD. The record originates from a study of blood T cell repertoires in COVID-19. The overall study: Specimens from acute and convalescent COVID-19 originated in the United States, Italy and Spain. T cells, B-cell-depleted T cells, or PBMCs supplied cDNA or gDNA.

In the original workflow: Reference gene primer amplification yielded estimated nucleated cell counts. Sequencing was performed with immunoSEQ multiplex PCR; in TCRdb, only in-frame clones are kept and a portion is missing. V and J calls and clone size are copied from that table; D and trimming were computed from the DNA. The sample carries about 290,000 clones, approximately 86% recorded once. Sample: peripheral blood. The source is a woman aged 45-59 years with active or convalescent COVID-19. The J gene is TRBJ1-1, the V gene TRBV24-1; D perhaps matches TRBD1 (5 bases). CDR3 DNA: TGTGCCACCAGTGAAGTCAGTAAACAGGTGGGAGCTTTCTTT. Translating gives CATSEVSKQVGAFF.